The 32 T cell receptor beta chains reported below all come from one sample, sequenced in a study of shared clonotypes between healthy human individuals. TCRdb's table, derived via immunoSEQ multiplex PCR, lists solely in-frame clones and lacks some. The sample holds more than 400,000 clones; 90% to 96% are singletons and the top ten take around 0.066%. Source material: naive CD4+ T cells sorted from blood. Regarding subset: CD45RA+ positively selected. The origin of the receptors is a woman aged 25 to 39 in good health.

The chain carries TRBV2 and TRBJ2-1; 12 bases align to TRBD2. Germline V gene lookup returns CDR1 SNHLY and CDR2 FYNNEI. V was pared by 6 bases and J by 9 bases, with 9 bases of the junction left unmatched. CDR3 length: 15 amino acids. The CDR3 bases are TGTGCCAGCAGGGAAACTAGCGGGAGGTCCGCTGAGCAGTTCTTC. Residues: CASRETSGRSAEQFF.

V usage is TRBV6-4 and J usage is TRBJ2-3; D perhaps matches TRBD1 (5 bases). This CDR3 comprises 16 residues. In germline, CDR1 is MRHNA, CDR2 SNTAGT. The V end lost 4 bases, the J end lost 3 bases, and 17 bases lay between the germline ends. CDR3 protein: CASSVQGASDTDTQYF. The CDR3 bases are TGTGCCAGCAGTGTCCAAGGGGCGTCGGATACAGATACGCAGTATTTT.

This chain uses TRBV28 with TRBJ1-2; D not resolved. CDR1 and CDR2 (germline): MDHEN, SYDVKM. The CDR3 runs 12 residues. V was pared by 8 bases and J by 3 bases, with 10 bases between. CDR3 DNA sequence: TGTGCCAGCGGGTCAGGTTACTATGGCTACACCTTC. As protein: CASGSGYYGYTF.

This sequence joins TRBV28 and TRBJ2-2; 10 bases agree with TRBD2. The CDR3 contains 17 residues. J was trimmed by 4 bases and V by 9 bases; bases with no gene match: 14. Germline CDR1 is MDHEN and CDR2 is SYDVKM. CDR3: CASQNPPLAGATGELFF. CDR3 DNA: TGTGCCAGTCAAAACCCCCCCCTAGCGGGAGCCACCGGGGAGCTGTTTTTT.

This rearrangement joins TRBV7-7 to TRBJ2-5; either TRBD1 or TRBD2 may fit D (5 bases each). CDR1 SSHAT and CDR2 FNYEAQ come from the germline V gene (reference sequence). CDR3 size: 13 residues. With 3 bases removed from V and 3 bases from J, the gap between germline ends came to 8 bases. Here the CDR3 DNA reads TGTGCCAGCAGCTTCGGGACGGAAGAGACCCAGTACTTC. Translated, it gives CASSFGTEETQYF.

This chain uses TRBV5-1 with TRBJ2-1; possibly TRBD1 or TRBD2 for D (5 bases each). Deletions cut 4 bases from V and 5 bases from J, with 7 bases between. The CDR3 is made up of 12 amino acids. The V gene's germline CDR1 is SGHRS and CDR2 YFSETQ. The CDR3 DNA reads as TGCGCCAGCAGCCCGGGACACAATGAGCAGTTCTTC. Amino acids: CASSPGHNEQFF.

The rearrangement joins TRBV7-9 to TRBJ2-7; the D gene is possibly TRBD2 (5 bases). The V end was cut by 3 bases, the J end by 4 bases, with 13 bases between. The CDR3 totals 14 residues. Germline CDR1 reads SEHNR; CDR2 reads FQNEAQ (reference sequence). The CDR3 DNA reads TGTGCCAGCAGCTTTCGGGGTGTGGATTACGAGCAGTACTTC. Translating gives CASSFRGVDYEQYF.

The rearrangement joins TRBV28 to TRBJ2-4, with a tentative D call TRBD2 (5 bases). V lost 8 bases and J lost 6, with 20 bases in between. The CDR3 has 15 residues. Germline-derived CDR1 and CDR2 are MDHEN and SYDVKM. The CDR3 here is CASAVSHSRGNIQYF. DNA of the CDR3: TGTGCCAGCGCCGTGTCCCACTCCCGGGGAAACATTCAGTACTTC.

The chain uses TRBV28 and TRBJ2-7; D possibly corresponds to TRBD2 (5 bases). The CDR3 runs to 14 residues. Trimming cost V 6 bases and J 3 bases, with 15 bases left between them. Germline loops: CDR1 MDHEN, CDR2 SYDVKM. The chain's CDR3 is CASSQISVHYEQYF. CDR3 bases: TGTGCCAGCAGCCAAATTAGCGTACACTACGAGCAGTACTTC.

The J gene is TRBJ1-4, the V gene TRBV28; 7 bases agree with TRBD1. V was clipped by 5 bases and J by 5 bases; unmatched bases: 5. The CDR3 is 14 amino acids. Germline-derived CDR1 and CDR2 are MDHEN and SYDVKM. CDR3 sequence (DNA): TGTGCCAGCAGTCTGGGACAGAAGAATGAAAAACTGTTTTTT. Residues: CASSLGQKNEKLFF. The full variable domain, completed using reference TRBV28 and TRBJ1-4, is DVKVTQSSRYLVKRTGEKVFLECVQDMDHENMFWYRQDPGLGLRLIYFSYDVKMKEKGDIPEGYSVSREKKERFSLILESASTNQTSMYLCASSLGQKNEKLFFGSGTQLSVL.

This chain uses TRBV2 with TRBJ2-3, with TRBD2 identical over 7 bases. The ends lost 7 bases at V and 0 bases at J; junction bases unmatched: 7. Germline CDR1 is SNHLY and CDR2 is FYNNEI. There are 15 residues in the CDR3. The DNA of the CDR3 is TGTGCCAGCACCCCAACTAGCGCGAGCACAGATACGCAGTATTTT. Translating it yields CASTPTSASTDTQYF.

J is TRBJ2-3 and V is TRBV19; no firm D call. This CDR3 contains 11 residues. Trimming shortened V by 4 bases and J by 6 bases, and 5 bases separated the two germline ends. Germline CDR1 LNHDA, CDR2 SQIVND (reference sequence). The chain's CDR3 is CASSTADTQYF. The DNA for the CDR3 is TGTGCCAGTAGTACGGCGGATACGCAGTATTTT.

V usage is TRBV5-1 and J usage is TRBJ2-2, with 7 bases identical to TRBD2. V lost 2 bases, J lost 0 bases, and 1 base stayed unmatched. Germline-derived CDR1 and CDR2 are SGHRS and YFSETQ. This CDR3 is built from 15 residues. CDR3 coding DNA: TGCGCCAGCAGCTTTAGCGGGCCGAACACCGGGGAGCTGTTTTTT. Its protein is CASSFSGPNTGELFF.

The sample holds one count of this clone. This chain connects TRBV4-1 to TRBJ1-2; D ambiguous. V was trimmed by 1 base and J by 7 bases, leaving 19 bases between them. The CDR3 runs to 16 residues. Germline V gene lookup returns CDR1 MGHRA and CDR2 YSYEKL. As DNA, the CDR3 is TGCGCCAGCAGCCAAGGAGGAGCGGGGAGAATGGGTGGCTACACCTTC. It codes for CASSQGGAGRMGGYTF.

This clone has only one observation. The CDR3 protein is CASRLRGSGNTIYF. In DNA, the CDR3 is TGTGCCAGCAGACTTAGGGGCTCTGGAAACACCATATATTTT. The chain joins TRBV5-6 to TRBJ1-3, with a tentative D call TRBD1 (5 bases). V dropped 5 bases and J dropped 0 bases, with 9 bases sitting between them. Germline V lookup: CDR1 SGHDT, CDR2 YYEEEE. The CDR3 has 14 amino acids. The full variable domain, its missing parts supplied by reference TRBV5-6 and TRBJ1-3, is DAGVTQSPTHLIKTRGQQVTLRCSPKSGHDTVSWYQQALGQGPQFIFQYYEEEERQRGNFPDRFSGHQFPNYSSELNVNALLLGDSALYLCASRLRGSGNTIYFGEGSWLTVV.

This chain joins TRBV29-1 and TRBJ2-2; D might be TRBD1 (6 bases). Germline loops: CDR1 SQVTM, CDR2 ANQGSEA. V was shortened by 4 bases and J by 4 bases, with 7 bases between the two germline ends. The CDR3 is made up of 12 amino acids. The CDR3 coding sequence is TGCAGCGTTGGGACAGCCACCGGGGAGCTGTTTTTT. Translation gives CSVGTATGELFF.

V gene TRBV6-1 combines with J gene TRBJ1-3; D may be TRBD1 (6 bases). Germline-derived CDR1 and CDR2 are MNHNS and SASEGT. This CDR3 region has 13 residues. V lost 6 bases, J lost 3 bases, and 9 bases lay in between. In nucleotides, the CDR3 is TGTGCCAGCAGCGGGACATATGGAAACACCATATATTTT. It yields the protein CASSGTYGNTIYF.

The gene calls are TRBV25-1 and TRBJ2-5; D is unresolved. In germline, CDR1 is MGHDK, CDR2 SYGVNS. Trimming took off 7 bases at V and 2 bases at J, with 11 bases between the two ends. The CDR3 sequence is 13 residues long. The CDR3: CASNSADQETQYF. Written as DNA, the CDR3 is TGTGCCAGCAATTCGGCAGATCAAGAGACCCAGTACTTC.

The V gene is TRBV6-5, the J gene TRBJ2-3; D is possibly TRBD1 or TRBD2 (5 bases each). Germline CDR1 is MNHEY and CDR2 is SVGAGI. The CDR3 extends over 14 amino acids. Trimming stripped 11 bases from V and 1 base from J, with 16 bases between. The CDR3 spells CASRENLRTDTQYF. The CDR3 DNA sequence: TGTGCCTCCAGGGAGAATCTCCGCACAGATACGCAGTATTTT.

The chain carries TRBV21-1 and TRBJ2-7; whether TRBD2, the table's D call, matches the DNA was not checked. TRBV21-1 is a pseudogene locus. The CDR3 runs 13 residues. The CDR3 coding sequence is TGTGCCAGCAGCAAATCTCCTCTGTCCGAGCAGTACTTC. Amino acid sequence: CASSKSPLSEQYF.

For this clone: This sample also contains other DNA sequences that code for the same CDR3. The chain employs TRBV7-2 and TRBJ2-7; D is ambiguous. V was shortened by 1 base and J by 0 bases, with 10 bases between the two germline ends. The CDR3 consists of 15 residues. Germline lookup yields CDR1 SGHTA and CDR2 FQGNSA. Here the CDR3 DNA reads TGTGCCAGCAGCTTAGGGAGTGGCAGCTCCTACGAGCAGTACTTC. Its translation: CASSLGSGSSYEQYF.

The chain couples TRBV6-6 to TRBJ1-4; 7 bases are a match to TRBD1. V shed 3 bases and J 2 bases; nucleotides not matched to a gene: 6. CDR1 and CDR2 from the germline V gene are MNHNY and SVGAGI (reference sequence). This CDR3 contains 16 residues. CDR3 nucleotides: TGTGCCAGCAGTTATTTCACAGGGGCCACTAATGAAAAACTGTTTTTT. Translation: CASSYFTGATNEKLFF.

The gene calls are TRBV25-1 and TRBJ2-5; D is ambiguous. This CDR3 is built from 14 residues. The germline V gene encodes CDR1 MGHDK and CDR2 SYGVNS. The V and J ends lost 1 base and 6 bases respectively, with 12 bases between them. DNA of the CDR3: TGTGCCAGCAGTGAATTGACTCCTGGGAAGACCCAGTACTTC. It encodes CASSELTPGKTQYF.

V is TRBV7-9 and J is TRBJ1-6; D uncertain. V was pared by 1 base and J by 8 bases, with 6 bases between. This CDR3 contains 13 residues. Germline CDR1 and CDR2: SEHNR and FQNEAQ (reference sequence). CDR3 coding DNA: TGTGCCAGCAGCTTAGGGTTTGATTCACCCCTCCACTTT. This codes for CASSLGFDSPLHF.

CDR3 sequence reads: CASSLWRLGANVLTF. Here the CDR3 DNA reads TGCGCCAGCAGCTTGTGGAGGTTAGGGGCCAACGTCCTGACTTTC. This chain uses TRBV5-1 with TRBJ2-6, with D perhaps TRBD2 (5 bases). V lost 1 base to trimming and J lost 4 bases, with 9 bases between them. The V gene's germline CDR1 is SGHRS and CDR2 YFSETQ. The CDR3 has 15 amino acids.

This clone has more than one count but fewer than ten. The chain links TRBV30 to TRBJ1-2; D gene uncertain. Germline V gene lookup returns CDR1 GTSNPN and CDR2 SVGIG (reference sequence). Between the trimmed V and J ends, which lost 5 bases and 7 bases, there was a span of 11 bases. The CDR3 extends over 11 amino acids. The CDR3 loop is CAWGHGVGYTF. CDR3 nucleotide sequence: TGTGCCTGGGGGCACGGGGTTGGCTACACCTTC.

In DNA, the CDR3 is TGTGCCAGCAGCGTAGGTACCAATAGCAATCAGCCCCAGCATTTT. Translating gives CASSVGTNSNQPQHF. J is TRBJ1-5 and V is TRBV9; D gene uncertain. Trimming removed 0 bases at V and 0 bases at J, with 7 bases between. Germline CDR1 is SGDLS and CDR2 is YYNGEE. CDR3 length: 15 residues.

The genes are TRBV27 and TRBJ2-1; D may be TRBD1 or TRBD2 (6 bases each). The CDR3 loop spans 16 amino acids. V lost 9 bases and J 7 bases, leaving 25 bases between the germline ends. Germline loops: CDR1 MNHEY, CDR2 SMNVEV (reference sequence). CDR3 DNA sequence: TGTGCCAGGGTTCCCCAGGGGCTAGCGATGTATAATGAGCAGTTCTTC. This codes for CARVPQGLAMYNEQFF.

V gene TRBV4-1 combines with J gene TRBJ2-5; possibly TRBD2 for D (5 bases). The J call could be wrong; TRBJ2-7 is a better fit for the DNA end. The CDR3 is 15 residues long. The V gene's germline CDR1 is MGHRA and CDR2 YSYEKL. This CDR3 is CASSLGDSASYEQYF. The CDR3 DNA reads as TGCGCCAGCAGCCTCGGGGATAGCGCGTCCTACGAGCAGTACTTC.

This clone appeared a single time. Other DNA sequences from this sample encode an identical CDR3 as well. V and J are TRBV28 and TRBJ1-2, with D unresolved. The CDR3 sequence is 12 residues long. The V end lost 1 base, the J end lost 4 bases, and 4 bases lay between the germline ends. From germline, CDR1 is MDHEN and CDR2 SYDVKM. The DNA for the CDR3 is TGTGCCAGCAGTTTATCGTCCTATGGCTACACCTTC. It yields the protein CASSLSSYGYTF.

V gene TRBV28 combines with J gene TRBJ1-3; D may be TRBD1 (5 bases). CDR3 length equals 15 residues. From germline, CDR1 is MDHEN and CDR2 SYDVKM. Trimming removed 6 bases at V and 4 bases at J, with 16 bases between. DNA for the CDR3: TGTGCCAGCAGCCTAGGGGCAGGGTGGGGAAACACCATATATTTT. Translated, it gives CASSLGAGWGNTIYF.

The chain has TRBV14 and TRBJ1-3; no clear D. Per germline, CDR1 SGHDN and CDR2 FVKESK. Trimming left V 0 bases short and J 0 bases short, with 15 bases between. This CDR3 is built from 18 residues. CDR3 DNA sequence: TGTGCCAGCAGCCAAGATAAACTGAGCCGCACCTCTGGAAACACCATATATTTT. This gives the protein CASSQDKLSRTSGNTIYF.